This TCR beta chain was captured by sequencing in a study of T-cell reconstitution after alpha-beta-depleted transplantation in children. In this sample, this clonotype turned up many times. For TCRbeta, the library was prepared with unique molecular identifiers. A single record per CDR3 protein comes from TCRdb applying MiXCR to the PCR reads. This sample has hundreds of thousands of distinct CDR3 sequences, with approximately 16% found just once. Trimming cost V 5 bases and J 4 bases; bases outside gene matches: 20. The CDR3 consists of 20 residues. Per germline, CDR1 DFQATT and CDR2 SNEGSKA (reference sequence).

The sample in question was PBMCs from the stem cell graft donor, obtained from the stem cell graft. This clonotype was obtained from a human donor who donated a stem cell graft to a child with acute myeloid leukemia. The chain uses TRBV20-1 and TRBJ2-3; the match to TRBD2 covers 14 bases. CDR3 amino acids: CSASGTRLAGGVFGADTQYF. CDR3 coding DNA: TGCAGTGCTTCTGGGACCCGACTAGCGGGGGGGGTTTTCGGCGCAGATACGCAGTATTTT.